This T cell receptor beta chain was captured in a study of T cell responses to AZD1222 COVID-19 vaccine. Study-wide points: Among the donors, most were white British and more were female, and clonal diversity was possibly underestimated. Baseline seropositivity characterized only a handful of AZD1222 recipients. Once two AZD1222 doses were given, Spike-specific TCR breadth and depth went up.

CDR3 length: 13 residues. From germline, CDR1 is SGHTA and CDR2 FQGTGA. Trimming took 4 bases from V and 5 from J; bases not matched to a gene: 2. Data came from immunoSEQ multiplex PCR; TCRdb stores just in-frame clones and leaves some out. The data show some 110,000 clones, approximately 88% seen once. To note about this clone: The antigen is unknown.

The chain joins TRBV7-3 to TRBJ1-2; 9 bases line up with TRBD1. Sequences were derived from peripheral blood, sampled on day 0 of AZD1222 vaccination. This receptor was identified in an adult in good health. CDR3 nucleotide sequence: TGTGCCAGCAGCTCAGGACAGGGGTATGGCTACACCTTC. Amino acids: CASSSGQGYGYTF.